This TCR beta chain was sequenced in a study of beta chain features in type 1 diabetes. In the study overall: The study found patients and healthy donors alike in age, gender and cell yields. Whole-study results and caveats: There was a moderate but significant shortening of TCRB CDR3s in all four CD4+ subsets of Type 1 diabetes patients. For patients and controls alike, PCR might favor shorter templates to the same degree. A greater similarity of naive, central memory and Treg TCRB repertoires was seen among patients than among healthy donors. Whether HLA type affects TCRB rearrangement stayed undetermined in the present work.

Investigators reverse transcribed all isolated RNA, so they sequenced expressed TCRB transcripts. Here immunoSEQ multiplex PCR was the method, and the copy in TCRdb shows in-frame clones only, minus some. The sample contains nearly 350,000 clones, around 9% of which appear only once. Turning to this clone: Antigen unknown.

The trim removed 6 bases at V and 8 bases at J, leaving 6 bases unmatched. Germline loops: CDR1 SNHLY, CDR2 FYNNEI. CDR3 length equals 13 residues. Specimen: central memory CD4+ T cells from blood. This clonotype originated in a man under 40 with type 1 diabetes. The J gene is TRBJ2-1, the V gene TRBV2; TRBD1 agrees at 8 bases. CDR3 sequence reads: CASRGQGADEQFF. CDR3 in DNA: TGTGCCAGCAGAGGTCAGGGGGCAGATGAGCAGTTCTTC.